This T cell receptor beta chain was obtained from a study of cytomegalovirus exposure and HLA in healthy donors. CDR1 is SGHNT, CDR2 YENEEA, per germline. V gave up 5 bases and J gave up 10 bases; unmatched junction bases: 9. The CDR3 is 14 residues long. Use of 60 Vbeta and 13 Jbeta primers characterized the PCR. TCRdb keeps only in-frame clones here, not all; method: immunoSEQ multiplex PCR. The repertoire consists of approximately 100,000 clones, with roughly 74% occurring once and the leading ten covering roughly 2%. Source material: PBMCs. This rearrangement joins TRBV11-3 to TRBJ2-1; TRBD1 agrees at 9 bases. This sequence was found in a woman aged 40 to 50 in good health and CMV-seronegative. The CDR3 loop is CASSARQGVGEQFF. CDR3 DNA sequence: TGTGCCAGCAGCGCCCGACAGGGGGTAGGAGAGCAGTTCTTC.